The sequence of this T cell receptor (beta chain) was determined in a study of glioma-infiltrating T cells (TCRdb year 2016). Looking at the study overall: Glioma tissue, non-neoplastic brain tissue and matched peripheral blood mononuclear cells were used as sources from which TCR alpha- and beta-chain repertoires were sequenced. To measure how far tissue and blood T-cell populations diverged, each tissue-infiltrating repertoire was compared against the peripheral blood repertoire of the same patient. Three low-grade glioma patients, fewer than 10 primary glioblastoma patients and three non-glioma patients contributing non-neoplastic brain tissue were included in the paired cohort.

Ends trimmed: V by 5 bases, J by 7 bases; bases unmatched to a gene: 14. The germline V gene (reference sequence) gives CDR1 as DFQATT and CDR2 as SNEGSKA. The CDR3 sequence holds 17 residues, the cysteine and phenylalanine included. Solely the CDR3 DNA is kept, with 51 bases framed from the first base. The iRepertoire nested amplicon-rescue multiplex PCR (arm-PCR) platform was used to amplify TCR alpha and beta CDR3 regions from RNA. For one-step reverse transcription and amplification, roughly 100-450 ng of tissue mRNA or PBMC total RNA was used as input. Following bead purification, Illumina adapters were added by a secondary multiplex PCR, and the libraries were gel-purified between 200 and 400 bp. Libraries carried internal 6-nucleotide barcodes used for demultiplexing. The libraries were sequenced on an Illumina MiSeq using 2x220 or 2x250 nucleotide paired-end reads. For the original study's pipeline: Paired reads were merged with FLASH 1.2.11 and aligned to the GRCh37 human genome with BWA-MEM before extracting TRA and TRB reads. V and J assignment used an IMGT-derived reference of cassette sequences and CDR3 motifs that included pseudogenes. Reads were translated in three frames, and productive CDR3s were defined as those with a C...FGXG motif and no stop codons. Clonotypes were defined as unique combinations of V-J cassette pair and CDR3 amino acid sequence. Filtering of reads was based on Hamming distance, with the threshold set by the sequence error rate of each sample in mapped regions. Clones were called with MiXCR by TCRdb after fastp trimmed the public reads at Q25, and only in-frame beta chains were retained. Every distinct CDR3 protein forms one entry, paired with its most common genes and DNA. The authors' filters were not applied to this entry. In this sample the table shows about 93,000 distinct CDR3 sequences, about 40% of which occur a single time. 35% to 45% of the sample comes from the top ten.

The full study reports these points: The group comparisons were based on small numbers of patients: three non-neoplastic, three low-grade glioma and eight glioblastoma patients. Very few CDR3 sequences were shared between tissue and blood, attributed to high CDR3 diversity and limited sampling. VJ-independent divergence between tissue and blood was lower than expected in non-neoplastic patients but higher than expected in all gliomas, particularly low-grade gliomas.

Many counts were recorded for this clonotype. No antigen is known for it. No base-level quality is on record; no much larger clone is a single base apart. Sequencing used glioma tissue, nonneoplastic brain tissue, or PBMCs (not recorded which). This TCR came from a human donor with low-grade glioma or glioblastoma, undergoing nonglioma brain surgery, or in good health (not recorded which). The chain is encoded by TRBV20-1 joined to TRBJ2-3, with 14 bases in between that match TRBD2. The CDR3 protein is CSALGQGTSGSMYTQYF. The nucleotide sequence reads TGCAGTGCTCTAGGACAGGGGACTAGCGGGAGTATGTATACGCAGTATTTT.